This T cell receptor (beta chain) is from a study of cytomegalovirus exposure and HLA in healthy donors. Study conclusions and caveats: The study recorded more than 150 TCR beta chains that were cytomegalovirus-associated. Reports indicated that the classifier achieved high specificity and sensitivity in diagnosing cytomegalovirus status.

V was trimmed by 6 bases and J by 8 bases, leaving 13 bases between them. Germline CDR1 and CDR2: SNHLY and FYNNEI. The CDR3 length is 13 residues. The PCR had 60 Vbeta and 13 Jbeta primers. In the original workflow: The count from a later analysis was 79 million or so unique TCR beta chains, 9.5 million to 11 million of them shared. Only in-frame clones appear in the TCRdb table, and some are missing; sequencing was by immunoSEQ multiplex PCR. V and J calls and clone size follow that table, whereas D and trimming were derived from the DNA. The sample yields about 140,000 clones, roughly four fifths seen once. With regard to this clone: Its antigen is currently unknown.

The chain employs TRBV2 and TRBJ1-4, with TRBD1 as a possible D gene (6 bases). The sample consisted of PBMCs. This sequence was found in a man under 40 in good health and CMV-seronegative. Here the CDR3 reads CASRPGEGEKLFF. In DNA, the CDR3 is TGTGCCAGCAGACCAGGGGAAGGGGAAAAACTGTTTTTT.